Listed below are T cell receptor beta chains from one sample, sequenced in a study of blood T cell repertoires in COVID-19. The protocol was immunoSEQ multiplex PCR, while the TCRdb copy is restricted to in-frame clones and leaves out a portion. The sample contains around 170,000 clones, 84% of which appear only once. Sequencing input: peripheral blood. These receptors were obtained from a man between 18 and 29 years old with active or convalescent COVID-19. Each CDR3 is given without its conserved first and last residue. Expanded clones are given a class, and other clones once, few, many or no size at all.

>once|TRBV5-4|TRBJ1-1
ASSRDSYTEAF
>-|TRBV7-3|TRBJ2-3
ASSQGGLSTDTQY
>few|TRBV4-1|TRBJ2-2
ASSHSTGEPGELF
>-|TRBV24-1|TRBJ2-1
ATRGSGEWYNEQF
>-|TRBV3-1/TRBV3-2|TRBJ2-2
ASSQDGTSGRGELF
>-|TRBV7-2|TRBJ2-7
ASSSGGRRYEQY
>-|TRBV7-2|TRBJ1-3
ASSLASGSGNTIY
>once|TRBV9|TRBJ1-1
ASSVGDTSTEAF
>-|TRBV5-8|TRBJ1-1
ASSFHRGAYTEAF
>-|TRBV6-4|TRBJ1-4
ASSETRGNEKLF
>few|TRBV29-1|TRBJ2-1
SAAEGVNRNEQF
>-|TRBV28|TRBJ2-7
ASSLKGDYEQY
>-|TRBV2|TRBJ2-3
ASTPGEHTDTQY
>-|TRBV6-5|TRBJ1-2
ANFDRALYGYT
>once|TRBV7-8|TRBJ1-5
ASSSRREAPQH
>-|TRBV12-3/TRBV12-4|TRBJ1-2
ASSLTGVYGYT
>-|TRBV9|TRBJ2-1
ASSVRTSGGLNEQF
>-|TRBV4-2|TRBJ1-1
ASSQEKTGGMKAF
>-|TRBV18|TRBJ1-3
ASSPSSGNTIY
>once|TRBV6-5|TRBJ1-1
ASSYSGFQRDTEAF
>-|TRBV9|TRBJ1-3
ASSVVGAPTTSGNTIY
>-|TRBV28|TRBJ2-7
ASSLLGTGTYEQY